This T cell receptor beta chain comes out of a study of PD-1 blockade in classical Hodgkin lymphoma. Findings and limits, study-wide: While CD8+ TCR diversity did not rise significantly by C4D1, CD4+ TCR diversity did.

The repertoire was sequenced with immunoSEQ multiplex PCR; TCRdb's copy has only in-frame clones and lacks some. In the table there are approximately 160,000 clones, around 73% of which are singletons. The CDR3 loop spans 13 amino acids. Germline V gives CDR1 SQVTM, CDR2 ANQGSEA. V gave up 3 bases and J gave up 0 bases, with 8 bases separating them. Each and every patient relapsed after autologous stem cell transplantation, and patients got differing brentuximab vedotin exposure. A remark on this clone: The antigen is undetermined.

This clonotype originated in a human donor with classical Hodgkin lymphoma. The chain couples TRBV29-1 to TRBJ2-5; D perhaps matches TRBD2 (5 bases). The specimen was peripheral blood mononuclear cells (PBMCs), collected before the second cycle of nivolumab. CDR3 amino acids: CSVEGVNQETQYF. DNA of the CDR3: TGCAGCGTTGAGGGAGTGAACCAAGAGACCCAGTACTTC. The full variable domain, completed using reference TRBV29-1 and TRBJ2-5, is SAVISQKPSRDICQRGTSLTIQCQVDSQVTMMFWYRQQPGQSLTLIATANQGSEATYESGFVIDKFPISRPNLTFSTLTVSNMSPEDSSIYLCSVEGVNQETQYFGPGTRLLVL.